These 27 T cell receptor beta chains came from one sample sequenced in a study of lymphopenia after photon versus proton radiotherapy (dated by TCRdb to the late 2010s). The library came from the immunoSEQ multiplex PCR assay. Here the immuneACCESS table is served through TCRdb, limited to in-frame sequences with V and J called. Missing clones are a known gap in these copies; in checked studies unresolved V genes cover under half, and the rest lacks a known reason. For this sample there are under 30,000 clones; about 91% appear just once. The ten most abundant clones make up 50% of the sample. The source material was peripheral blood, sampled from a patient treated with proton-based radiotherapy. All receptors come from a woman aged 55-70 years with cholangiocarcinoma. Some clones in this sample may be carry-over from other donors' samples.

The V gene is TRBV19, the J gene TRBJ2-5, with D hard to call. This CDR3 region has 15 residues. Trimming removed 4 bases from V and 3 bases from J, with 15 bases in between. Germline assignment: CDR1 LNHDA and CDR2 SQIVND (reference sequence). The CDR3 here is CASSTPGRFKETQYF. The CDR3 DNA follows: TGTGCCAGTAGTACACCCGGTCGGTTCAAAGAGACCCAGTACTTC.

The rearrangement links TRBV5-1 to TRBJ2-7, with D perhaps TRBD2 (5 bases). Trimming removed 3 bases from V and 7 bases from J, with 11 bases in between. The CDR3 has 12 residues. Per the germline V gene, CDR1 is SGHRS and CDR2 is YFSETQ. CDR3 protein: CASSSQRREQYF. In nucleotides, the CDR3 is TGCGCCAGCAGCTCCCAGCGGCGGGAGCAGTACTTC.

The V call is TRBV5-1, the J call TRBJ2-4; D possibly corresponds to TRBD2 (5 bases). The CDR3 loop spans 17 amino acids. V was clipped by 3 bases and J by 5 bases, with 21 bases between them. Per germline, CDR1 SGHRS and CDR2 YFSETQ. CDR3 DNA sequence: TGCGCCAGCAGCTGGGCCGGCGGATCGACCGGGGAAAACATTCAGTACTTC. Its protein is CASSWAGGSTGENIQYF.

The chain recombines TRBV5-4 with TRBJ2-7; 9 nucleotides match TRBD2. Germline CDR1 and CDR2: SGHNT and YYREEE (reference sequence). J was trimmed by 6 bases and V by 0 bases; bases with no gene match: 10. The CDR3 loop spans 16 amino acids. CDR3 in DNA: TGTGCCAGCAGCTTGGCTATCAGTCTAGCGGGAAGCGAGCAGTACTTC. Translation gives CASSLAISLAGSEQYF.

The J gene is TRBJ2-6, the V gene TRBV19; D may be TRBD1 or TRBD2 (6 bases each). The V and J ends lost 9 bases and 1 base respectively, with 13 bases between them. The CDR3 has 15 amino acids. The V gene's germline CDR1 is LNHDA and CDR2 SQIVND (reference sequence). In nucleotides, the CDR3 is TGTGCCAGCCGGGGGCGGGTGTCTGGGGCCAACGTCCTGACTTTC. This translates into CASRGRVSGANVLTF.

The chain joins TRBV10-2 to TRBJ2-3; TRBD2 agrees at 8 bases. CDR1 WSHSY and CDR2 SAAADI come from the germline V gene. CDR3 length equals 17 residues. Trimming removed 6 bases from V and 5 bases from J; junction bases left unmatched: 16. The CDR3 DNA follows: TGCGCCAGCAGCGGCCTAAATCCGGGACTAGTAAAAGATACGCAGTATTTT. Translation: CASSGLNPGLVKDTQYF.

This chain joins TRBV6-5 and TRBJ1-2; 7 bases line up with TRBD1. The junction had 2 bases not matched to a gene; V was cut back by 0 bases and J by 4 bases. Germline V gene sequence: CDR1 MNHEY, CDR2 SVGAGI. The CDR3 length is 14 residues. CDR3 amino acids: CASSYSGQVYGYTF. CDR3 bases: TGTGCCAGCAGTTACTCCGGACAGGTCTATGGCTACACCTTC.

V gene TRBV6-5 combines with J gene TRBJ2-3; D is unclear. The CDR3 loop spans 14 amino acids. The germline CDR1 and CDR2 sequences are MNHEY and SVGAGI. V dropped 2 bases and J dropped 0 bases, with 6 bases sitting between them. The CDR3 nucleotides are TGTGCCAGCAGTTACGGTCGTAGCACAGATACGCAGTATTTT. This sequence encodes CASSYGRSTDTQYF.

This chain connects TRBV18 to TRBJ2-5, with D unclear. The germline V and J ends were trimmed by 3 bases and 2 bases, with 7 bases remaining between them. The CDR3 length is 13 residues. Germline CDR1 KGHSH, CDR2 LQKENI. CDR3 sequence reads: CASSPPQQETQYF. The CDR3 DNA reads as TGTGCCAGCTCACCCCCGCAACAAGAGACCCAGTACTTC.

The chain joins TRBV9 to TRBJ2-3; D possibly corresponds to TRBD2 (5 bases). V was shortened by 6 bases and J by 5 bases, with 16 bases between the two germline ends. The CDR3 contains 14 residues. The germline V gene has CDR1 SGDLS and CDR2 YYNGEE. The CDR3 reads CASTRLPAGDTQYF. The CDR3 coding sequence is TGTGCCAGCACCCGTCTCCCCGCGGGAGATACGCAGTATTTT.

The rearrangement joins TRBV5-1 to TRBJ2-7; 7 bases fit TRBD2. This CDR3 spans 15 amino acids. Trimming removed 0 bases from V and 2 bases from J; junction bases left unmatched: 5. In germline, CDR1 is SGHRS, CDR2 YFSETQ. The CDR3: CASSLGGGPPYEQYF. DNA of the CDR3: TGCGCCAGCAGCTTGGGGGGGGGACCTCCCTACGAGCAGTACTTC.

CDR3 loop: CASSERRSYGYTF. The CDR3 coding sequence is TGTGCCAGCAGTGAACGGCGCTCTTATGGCTACACCTTC. This chain connects TRBV25-1 to TRBJ1-2; no definite D call. This CDR3 has 13 amino acids. The V end was cut by 2 bases, the J end by 5 bases, with 9 bases between. Germline V gene data show CDR1 as MGHDK and CDR2 as SYGVNS.

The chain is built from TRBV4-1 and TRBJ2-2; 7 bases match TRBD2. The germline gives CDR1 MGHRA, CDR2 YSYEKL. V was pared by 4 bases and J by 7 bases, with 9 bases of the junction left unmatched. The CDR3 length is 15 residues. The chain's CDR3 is CASSLQGREGGELFF. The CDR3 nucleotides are TGCGCCAGCAGCCTCCAGGGCAGGGAGGGCGGGGAGCTGTTTTTT.

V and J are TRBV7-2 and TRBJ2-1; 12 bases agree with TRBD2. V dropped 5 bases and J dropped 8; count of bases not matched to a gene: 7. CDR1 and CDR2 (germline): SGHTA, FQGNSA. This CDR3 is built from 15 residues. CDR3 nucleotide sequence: TGTGCCAGCAGCACTTCTAGCGGGAGGGTCCATGAGCAGTTCTTC. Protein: CASSTSSGRVHEQFF.

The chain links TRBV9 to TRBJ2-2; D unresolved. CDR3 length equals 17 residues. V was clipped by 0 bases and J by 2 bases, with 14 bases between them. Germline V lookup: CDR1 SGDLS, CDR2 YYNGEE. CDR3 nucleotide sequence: TGTGCCAGCAGCGTAGTCTCCCTCGGCGCCAACACCGGGGAGCTGTTTTTT. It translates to CASSVVSLGANTGELFF.

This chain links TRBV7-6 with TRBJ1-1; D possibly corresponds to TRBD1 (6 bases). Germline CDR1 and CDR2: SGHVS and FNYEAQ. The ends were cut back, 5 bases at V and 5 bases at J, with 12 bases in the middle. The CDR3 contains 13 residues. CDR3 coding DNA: TGTGCCAGCAGCGCTACAGGGCATACTGAAGCTTTCTTT. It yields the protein CASSATGHTEAFF.

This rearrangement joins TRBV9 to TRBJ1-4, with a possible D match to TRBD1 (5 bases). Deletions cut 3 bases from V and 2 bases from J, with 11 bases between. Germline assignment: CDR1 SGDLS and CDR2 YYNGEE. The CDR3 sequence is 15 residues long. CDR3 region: CASSAGRGTNEKLFF. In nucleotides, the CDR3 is TGTGCCAGCAGCGCGGGAAGGGGTACTAATGAAAAACTGTTTTTT.

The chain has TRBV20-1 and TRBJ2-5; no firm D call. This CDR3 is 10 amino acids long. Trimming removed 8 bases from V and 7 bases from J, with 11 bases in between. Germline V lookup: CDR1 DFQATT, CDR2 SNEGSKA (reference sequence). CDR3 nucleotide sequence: TGCAGTTCCCACGCCGGGACCCAGTACTTC. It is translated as CSSHAGTQYF.

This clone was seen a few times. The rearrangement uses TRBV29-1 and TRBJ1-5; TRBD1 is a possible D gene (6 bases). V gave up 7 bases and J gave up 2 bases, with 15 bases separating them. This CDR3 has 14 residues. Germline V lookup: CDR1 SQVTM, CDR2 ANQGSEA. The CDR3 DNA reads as TGCAGCGCCCTACAGGGTTACGGCAATCAGCCCCAGCATTTT. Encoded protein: CSALQGYGNQPQHF.

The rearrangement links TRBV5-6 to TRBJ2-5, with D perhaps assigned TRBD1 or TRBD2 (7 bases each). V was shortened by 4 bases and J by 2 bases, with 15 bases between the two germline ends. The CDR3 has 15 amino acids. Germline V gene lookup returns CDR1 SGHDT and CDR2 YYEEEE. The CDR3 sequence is CASSVRQGLQETQYF. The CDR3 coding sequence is TGTGCCAGCAGCGTGAGACAGGGACTACAAGAGACCCAGTACTTC.

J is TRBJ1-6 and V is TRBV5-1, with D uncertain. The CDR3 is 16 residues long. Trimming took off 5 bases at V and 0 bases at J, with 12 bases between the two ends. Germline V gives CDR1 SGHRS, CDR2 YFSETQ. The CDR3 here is CASRGGGSSYNSPLHF. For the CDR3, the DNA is TGCGCCAGCAGAGGTGGCGGCAGCTCCTATAATTCACCCCTCCACTTT.

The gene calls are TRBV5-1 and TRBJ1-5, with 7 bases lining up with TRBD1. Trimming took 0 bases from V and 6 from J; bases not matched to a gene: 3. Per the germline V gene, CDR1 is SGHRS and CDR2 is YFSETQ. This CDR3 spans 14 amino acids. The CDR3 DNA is TGCGCCAGCAGCTTGGGACAGGGTGGTCAGCCCCAGCATTTT. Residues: CASSLGQGGQPQHF. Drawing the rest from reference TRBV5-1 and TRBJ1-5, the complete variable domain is KAGVTQTPRYLIKTRGQQVTLSCSPISGHRSVSWYQQTPGQGLQFLFEYFSETQRNKGNFPGRFSGRQFSNSRSEMNVSTLELGDSALYLCASSLGQGGQPQHFGDGTRLSIL.

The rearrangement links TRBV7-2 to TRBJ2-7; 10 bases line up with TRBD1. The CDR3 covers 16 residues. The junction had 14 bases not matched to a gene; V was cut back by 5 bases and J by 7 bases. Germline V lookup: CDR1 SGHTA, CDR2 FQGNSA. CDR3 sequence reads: CASSHSGTGALREQYF. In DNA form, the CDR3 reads TGTGCCAGCAGCCATTCCGGGACAGGGGCTCTTAGAGAGCAGTACTTC.

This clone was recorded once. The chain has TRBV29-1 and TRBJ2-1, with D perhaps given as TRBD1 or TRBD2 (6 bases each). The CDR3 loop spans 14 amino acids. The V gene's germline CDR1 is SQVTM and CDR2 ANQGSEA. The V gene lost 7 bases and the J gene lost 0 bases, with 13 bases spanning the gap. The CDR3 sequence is CSAGAGLSYNEQFF. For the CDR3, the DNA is TGCAGCGCGGGGGCAGGGCTCTCCTACAATGAGCAGTTCTTC.

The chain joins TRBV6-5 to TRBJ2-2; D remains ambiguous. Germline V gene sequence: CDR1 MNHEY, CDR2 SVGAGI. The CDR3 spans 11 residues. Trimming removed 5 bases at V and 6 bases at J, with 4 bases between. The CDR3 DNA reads TGTGCCAGCAGTCGGGCCGGGGAGCTGTTTTTT. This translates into CASSRAGELFF.

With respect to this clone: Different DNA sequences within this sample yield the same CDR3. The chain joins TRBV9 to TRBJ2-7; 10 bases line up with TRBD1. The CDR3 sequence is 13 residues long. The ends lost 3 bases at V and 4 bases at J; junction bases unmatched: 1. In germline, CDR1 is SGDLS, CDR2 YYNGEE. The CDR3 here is CASSGQGAYEQYF. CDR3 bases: TGTGCCAGCAGCGGACAGGGGGCTTACGAGCAGTACTTC.

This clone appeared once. CDR3 in amino acids: CASSQSSLRRGGHSSGANVLTF. Here the CDR3 DNA reads TGCGCCAGCAGTCAATCGTCCCTGAGGCGGGGGGGCCATTCATCTGGGGCCAACGTCCTGACTTTC. This chain links TRBV23-1 with TRBJ2-6; 9 bases are shared with TRBD2. TRBV23-1 has ORF status, its function being uncertain. This CDR3 spans 22 amino acids. The V segment lost 0 bases and the J segment 1 base; nucleotides outside the gene matches: 16.